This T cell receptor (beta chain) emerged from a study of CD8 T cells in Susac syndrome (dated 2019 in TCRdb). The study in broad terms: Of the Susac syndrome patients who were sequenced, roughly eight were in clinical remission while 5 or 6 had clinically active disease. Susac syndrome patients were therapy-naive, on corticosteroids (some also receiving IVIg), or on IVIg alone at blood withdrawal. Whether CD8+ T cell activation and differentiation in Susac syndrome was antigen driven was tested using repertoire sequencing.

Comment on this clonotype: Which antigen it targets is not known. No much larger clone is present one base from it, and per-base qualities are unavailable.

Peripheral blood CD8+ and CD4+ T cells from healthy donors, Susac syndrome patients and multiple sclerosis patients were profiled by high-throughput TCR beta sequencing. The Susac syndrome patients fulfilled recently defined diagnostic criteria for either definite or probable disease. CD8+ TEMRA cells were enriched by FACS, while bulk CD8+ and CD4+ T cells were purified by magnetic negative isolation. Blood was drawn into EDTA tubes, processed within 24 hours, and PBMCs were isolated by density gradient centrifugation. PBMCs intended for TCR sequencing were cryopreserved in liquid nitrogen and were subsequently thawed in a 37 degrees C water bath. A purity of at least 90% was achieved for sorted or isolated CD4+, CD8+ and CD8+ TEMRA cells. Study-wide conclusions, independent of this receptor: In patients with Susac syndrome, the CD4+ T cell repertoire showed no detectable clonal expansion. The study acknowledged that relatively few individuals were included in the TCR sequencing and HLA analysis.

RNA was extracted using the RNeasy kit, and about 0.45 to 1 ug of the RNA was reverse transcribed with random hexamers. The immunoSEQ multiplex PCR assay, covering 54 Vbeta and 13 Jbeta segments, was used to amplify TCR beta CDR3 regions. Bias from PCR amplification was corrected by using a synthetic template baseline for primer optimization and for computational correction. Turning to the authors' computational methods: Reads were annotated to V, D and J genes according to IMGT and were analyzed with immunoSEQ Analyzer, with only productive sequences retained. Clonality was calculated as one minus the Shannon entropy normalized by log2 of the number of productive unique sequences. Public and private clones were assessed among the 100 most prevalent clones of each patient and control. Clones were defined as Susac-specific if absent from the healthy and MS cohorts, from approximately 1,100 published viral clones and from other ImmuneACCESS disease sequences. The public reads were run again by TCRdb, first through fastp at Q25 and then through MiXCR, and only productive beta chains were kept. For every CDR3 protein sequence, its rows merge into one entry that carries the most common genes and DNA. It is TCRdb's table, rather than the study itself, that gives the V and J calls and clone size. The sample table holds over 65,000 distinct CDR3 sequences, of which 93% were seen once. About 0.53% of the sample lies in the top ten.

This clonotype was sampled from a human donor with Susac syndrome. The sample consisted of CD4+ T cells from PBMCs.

The CDR3 corresponds to CASTDRERGEQYF. The sequenced DNA is TGTGCCAGCACTGACAGGGAACGCGGCGAGCAGTACTTC. The chain links TRBV6-1 with TRBJ2-7, and 7 junctional nucleotides match TRBD1. From the germline V gene, CDR1 is MNHNS and CDR2 is SASEGT. V ends up 7 bases short and J 6 bases short, with an unmatched junction base count of 9. CDR3 length: 13 amino acids, cysteine to phenylalanine. The retained sequence is limited to the CDR3, 39 bases, with the frame set at the first base.